This paragraph reports one T cell receptor beta chain. Germline CDR1 is MNHNY and CDR2 is SVGAGI (reference sequence). This CDR3 contains 13 residues. The V end lost 2 bases, the J end lost 6 bases, and 10 bases lay between the germline ends. Clones were read by immunoSEQ multiplex PCR, and TCRdb kept only the in-frame ones, dropping some. The data contain over a million clones, 70% to 80% of them singletons. This sample was included in a study of shared clonotypes between healthy human individuals. Naive CD4+ cells were CD45RA-selected; the remaining cells were memory. This clonotype was sampled from a man in his late teens or twenties in good health. Some clones in this sample may be carry-over from other donors' samples. Sequenced input: memory CD4+ T cells from PBMCs. Sample subset: CD45RA-negative fraction. The rearrangement joins TRBV6-6 to TRBJ1-2, with a possible D match to TRBD1 (5 bases). CDR3 nucleotides: TGTGCCAGCAGTTACGGGGGGGTGGATGGCTACACCTTC. The encoded protein is CASSYGGVDGYTF.